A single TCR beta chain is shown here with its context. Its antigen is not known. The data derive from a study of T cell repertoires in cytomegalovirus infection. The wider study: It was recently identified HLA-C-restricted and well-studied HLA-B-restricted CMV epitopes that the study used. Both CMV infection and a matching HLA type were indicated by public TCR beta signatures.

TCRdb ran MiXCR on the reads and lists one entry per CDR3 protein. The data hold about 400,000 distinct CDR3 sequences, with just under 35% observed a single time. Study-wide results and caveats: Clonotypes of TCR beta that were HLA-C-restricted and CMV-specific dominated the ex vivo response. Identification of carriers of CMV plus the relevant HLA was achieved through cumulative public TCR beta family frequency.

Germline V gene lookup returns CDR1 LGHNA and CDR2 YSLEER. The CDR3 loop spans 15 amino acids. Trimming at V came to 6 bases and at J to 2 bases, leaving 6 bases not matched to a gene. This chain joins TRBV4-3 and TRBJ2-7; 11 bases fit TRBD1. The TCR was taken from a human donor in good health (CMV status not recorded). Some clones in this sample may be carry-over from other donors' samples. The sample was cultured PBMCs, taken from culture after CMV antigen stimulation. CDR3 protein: CASSFRTGGTYEQYF. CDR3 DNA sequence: TGCGCCAGCAGTTTCCGGACAGGGGGCACCTACGAGCAGTACTTC.